This T cell receptor (beta chain) came from a study of blood T cell repertoires in COVID-19. Study at large: PBMCs, B-cell-depleted T cells, or T cells provided the cDNA or gDNA that made up the material.

Study processing details: Reference gene primer amplification yielded estimated nucleated cell counts. TCRdb's table, derived via immunoSEQ multiplex PCR, lists solely in-frame clones and lacks some. For V, J and clone size, that table is used; D and trimming come from the DNA. Of roughly 380,000 clones listed, about 85% were seen once; the top ten hold 3.5% to 4%. The receptor was isolated from a woman aged 18-35 years with acute or convalescent COVID-19. Sample: peripheral blood.

CDR3 in amino acids: CSVASSYEQYF. CDR3 coding DNA: TGCAGTGTAGCTAGCTCCTACGAGCAGTACTTC. This rearrangement joins TRBV20-1 to TRBJ2-7, with D hard to call. Germline V gene lookup returns CDR1 DFQATT and CDR2 SNEGSKA (reference sequence). The CDR3 has 11 residues. The V gene lost 7 bases and the J gene lost 0 bases, with 7 bases spanning the gap.